This T cell receptor beta chain was recovered during a study of glioma-infiltrating T cells. Per germline, CDR1 SGHNT and CDR2 YENEEA. The CDR3 consists of 12 residues. V was pared by 5 bases and J by 6 bases, with 8 bases between. TCR alpha and beta CDR3 regions were amplified from RNA using iRepertoire nested multiplex PCR. For one-step reverse transcription and amplification, 100-400 ng of tissue mRNA or PBMC total RNA was used. TCRdb recomputed calls from the multiplex PCR reads with MiXCR, one row per CDR3 protein. The sample contains roughly 120,000 distinct CDR3 sequences, less than 30% of which appear only once. This clonotype was found many times. Its antigen is not identified. Study-wide results and caveats: Tissue and blood shared very few CDR3 sequences. Tissue-blood divergence was below expectation in non-neoplastic patients, above in gliomas.

This sequence was found in a human donor with low-grade glioma or glioblastoma, undergoing nonglioma brain surgery, or in good health (not recorded which). Sample: glioma tissue, nonneoplastic brain tissue, or PBMCs (not recorded which). The chain links TRBV11-3 to TRBJ2-1; weak D call: TRBD1 (5 bases). The CDR3 nucleotides are TGTGCCAGCAGCAAAGACAGCAATGAGCAGTTCTTC. This gives the protein CASSKDSNEQFF.